This T cell receptor beta chain was captured by sequencing in a study of blood T cell repertoires in COVID-19. About the study: Samples taken during acute and convalescent COVID-19 were collected in the United States, Italy and Spain.

Authors' data handling: Estimation of nucleated cell counts was performed using reference gene primer amplification. Generated by immunoSEQ multiplex PCR, the TCRdb table keeps only in-frame clones and is missing some. That table is the source of V, J and clone size, and D and trimming were worked out from the DNA. The sample has about 94,000 clones; roughly 80% are singletons. The V gene lost 6 bases and the J gene lost 4 bases, with 10 bases spanning the gap. Germline CDR1 MNHEY, CDR2 SMNVEV (reference sequence). The CDR3 length is 14 residues. The V gene is TRBV27, the J gene TRBJ1-6; D is perhaps TRBD1 (5 bases). The specimen was peripheral blood. This sequence was found in a human donor in a cohort sampled during active COVID-19. CDR3: CASRKQEYNSPLHF. The CDR3 DNA is TGTGCCAGCAGGAAACAGGAGTATAATTCACCCCTCCACTTT.